This T cell receptor beta chain was captured by sequencing in a study of blood T cell repertoires in COVID-19. Assay used: immunoSEQ multiplex PCR; TCRdb lists only in-frame clones, some missing. The sample shows roughly 150,000 clones, 84% of them seen only once. The CDR3 covers 16 residues. Trimming removed 0 bases at V and 5 bases at J, with 16 bases between. CDR1 and CDR2 (germline): LGHDT, YNNKEL (reference sequence). Participant-reported clinical history was the basis for cohort assignment. The clonotype comes from a man aged 45 to 65 who had recovered from COVID-19. V is TRBV3-1 (or the pseudogene TRBV3-2) and J is TRBJ1-1; maybe TRBD1 (6 bases). Sequenced input: PBMCs or T cells enriched from blood (not recorded which). The CDR3 coding sequence is TGTGCCAGCAGCCAAGATGGCCGGAACCAGGGGACTGAAGCTTTCTTT. Protein product: CASSQDGRNQGTEAFF.